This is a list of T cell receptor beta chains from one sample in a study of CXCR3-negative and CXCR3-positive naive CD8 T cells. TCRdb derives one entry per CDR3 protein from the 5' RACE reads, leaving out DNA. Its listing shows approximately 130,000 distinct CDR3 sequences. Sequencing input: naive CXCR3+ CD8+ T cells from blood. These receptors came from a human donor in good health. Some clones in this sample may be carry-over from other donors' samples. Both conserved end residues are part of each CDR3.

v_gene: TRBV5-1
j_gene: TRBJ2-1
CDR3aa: CASSSGLGVDEQFF

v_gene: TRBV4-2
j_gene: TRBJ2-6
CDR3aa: CASSQSAGANVLTF

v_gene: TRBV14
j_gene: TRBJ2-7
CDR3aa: CASSRPGLGFYEQYF

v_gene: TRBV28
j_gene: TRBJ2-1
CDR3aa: CASSLYSSYNEQFF

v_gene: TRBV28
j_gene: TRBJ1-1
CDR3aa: CASSPGGTEALF

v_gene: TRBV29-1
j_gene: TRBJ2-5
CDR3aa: CSVEDPGPVYQETQYF

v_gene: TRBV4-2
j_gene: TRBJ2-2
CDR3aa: CASNSGDTGELFF

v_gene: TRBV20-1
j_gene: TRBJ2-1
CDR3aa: CSAGQVPSSYNEQFF

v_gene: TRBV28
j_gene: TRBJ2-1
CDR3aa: CASSFAGAGNEQFF

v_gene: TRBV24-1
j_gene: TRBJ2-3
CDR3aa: CATSASGLEVGDTQYF

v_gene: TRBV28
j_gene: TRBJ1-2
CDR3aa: CASSLKADSGYTF

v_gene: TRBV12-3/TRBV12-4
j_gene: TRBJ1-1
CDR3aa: CASSQGFEAFF

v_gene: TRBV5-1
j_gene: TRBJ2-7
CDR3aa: CASSSGGGRTYEQYF

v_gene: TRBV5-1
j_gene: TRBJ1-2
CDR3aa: CASSYLTGGSGYTF

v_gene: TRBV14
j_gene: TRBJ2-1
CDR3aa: CASSRPGLATYNEQFF

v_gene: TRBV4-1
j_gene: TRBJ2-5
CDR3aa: CASSQADREVETQYF

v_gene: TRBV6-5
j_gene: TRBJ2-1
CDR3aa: CASRLGTGRDEQFF

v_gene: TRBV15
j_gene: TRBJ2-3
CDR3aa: CATSTTGTSTDTQYF

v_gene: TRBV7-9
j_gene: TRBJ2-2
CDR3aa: CASSFGVGELFF

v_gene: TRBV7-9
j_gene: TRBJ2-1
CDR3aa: CASSLGISSYNEQFF

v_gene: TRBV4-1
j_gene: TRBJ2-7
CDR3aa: CASSQAGGPTYEQYF

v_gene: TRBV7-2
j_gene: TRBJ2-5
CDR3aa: CASGALAGAQETQYF

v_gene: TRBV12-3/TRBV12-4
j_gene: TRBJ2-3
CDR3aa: CASSFGTDTQYF

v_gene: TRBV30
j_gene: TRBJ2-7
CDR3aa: CAWMGVGSPYEQYF

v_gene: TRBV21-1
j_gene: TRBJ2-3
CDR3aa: CASSIGLPERVRTDTQYF

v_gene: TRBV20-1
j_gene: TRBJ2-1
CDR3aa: CRPRSGRTGNEQFF

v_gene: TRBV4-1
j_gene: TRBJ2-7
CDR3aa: CASSQASAEEQYF

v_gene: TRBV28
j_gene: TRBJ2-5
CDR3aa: CASSPLSDQETQYF

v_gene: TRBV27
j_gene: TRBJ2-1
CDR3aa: CASSFGLTNNEQFF

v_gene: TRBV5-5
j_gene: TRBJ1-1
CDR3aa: CASSFGQGTSEAFF

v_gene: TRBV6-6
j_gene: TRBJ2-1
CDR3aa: CASSYSGLGNEQFF

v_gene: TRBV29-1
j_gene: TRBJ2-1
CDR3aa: CSVVATSGGSTSSYNEQFF

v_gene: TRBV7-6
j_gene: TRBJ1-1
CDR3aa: CASSLGQGVNTEAFF

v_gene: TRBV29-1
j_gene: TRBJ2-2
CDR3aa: CSGLLSGELFF

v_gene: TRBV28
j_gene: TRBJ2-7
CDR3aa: CASSLGQGINEQYF

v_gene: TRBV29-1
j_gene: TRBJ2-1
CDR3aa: CSVFGTEHNEQFF

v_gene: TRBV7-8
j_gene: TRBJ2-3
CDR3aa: CASSPYGVIATSTDTQYF

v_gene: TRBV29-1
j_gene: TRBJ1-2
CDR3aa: CSVMGGSNYGYTF

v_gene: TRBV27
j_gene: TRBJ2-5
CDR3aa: CASSFLGGRETQYF

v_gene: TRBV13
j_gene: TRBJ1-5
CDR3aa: CASSPRQGGQPQHF

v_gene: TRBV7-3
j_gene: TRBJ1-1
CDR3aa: CASSLSPENTEAFF

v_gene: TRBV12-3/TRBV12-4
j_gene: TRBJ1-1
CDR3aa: CASRTNREGEAFF

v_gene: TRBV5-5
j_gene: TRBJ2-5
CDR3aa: CASSLGTADQETQYF

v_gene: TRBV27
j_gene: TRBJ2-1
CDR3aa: CASSEGNEQFF

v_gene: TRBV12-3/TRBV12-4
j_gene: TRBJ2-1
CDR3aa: CASNDASGIPYNEQFF